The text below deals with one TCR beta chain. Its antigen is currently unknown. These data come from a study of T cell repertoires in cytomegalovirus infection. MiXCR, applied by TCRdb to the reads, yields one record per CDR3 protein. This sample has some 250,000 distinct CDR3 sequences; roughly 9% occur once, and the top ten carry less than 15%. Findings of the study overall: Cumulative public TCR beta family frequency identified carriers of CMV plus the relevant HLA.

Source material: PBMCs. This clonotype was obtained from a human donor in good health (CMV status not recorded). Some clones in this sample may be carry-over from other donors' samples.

CDR3 in amino acids: CASSSPPGTGGYHEQFF. Here the CDR3 DNA reads TGTGCCAGCAGCTCTCCACCGGGGACAGGGGGTTACCATGAGCAGTTCTTC. The chain carries TRBV7-9 and TRBJ2-1; TRBD1 matches 11 bases. CDR3 length: 17 residues. Germline V lookup: CDR1 SEHNR, CDR2 FQNEAQ (reference sequence). V lost 4 bases, J lost 8 bases, and 13 bases stayed unmatched.